These 2 T cell receptor beta chains share one sample of origin, sequenced in a study of vaccination and CD4 T cells after COVID-19 (dated by TCRdb to the early 2020s). Libraries were constructed by PCR. TCRdb names Illumina iSeq 100 as the instrument used. Through fastp at Q25 and MiXCR, TCRdb rebuilt clones from the public reads, retaining in-frame beta chains. Rows with one shared CDR3 protein collapse into an entry with the most common genes and DNA. The sample table contains about 29,000 distinct CDR3 sequences; only one count was recorded for 50% of them. Together, the top ten hold under 6% of the sample. What the time point label conveys for this sample: late sampling 161 to 241 days after vaccination in a few convalescent patients. Sequencing used CD4+ T cells from blood, obtained about 7 months after SARS-CoV-2 vaccination. These receptors all come from a human donor who had recovered from COVID-19.

V gene TRBV6-5 combines with J gene TRBJ2-7; a possible D gene is TRBD2 (5 bases). CDR3 length: 13 residues. Germline V gene lookup returns CDR1 MNHEY and CDR2 SVGAGI. With 4 bases removed from V and 0 bases from J, the gap between germline ends came to 7 bases. CDR3 loop: CASSSGNSYEQYF. The CDR3 region has the DNA TGTGCCAGCAGTTCCGGGAACTCCTACGAGCAGTACTTC.

The V call is TRBV27, the J call TRBJ1-1, with TRBD1 matching over 7 bases. Germline trimming cut 6 bases from V and 4 bases from J; bases unmatched to any gene: 11. Germline lookup yields CDR1 MNHEY and CDR2 SMNVEV (reference sequence). There are 15 residues in the CDR3. CDR3 nucleotides: TGTGCCAGCAGCGTAGATGTGACAGGGTCCACTGAAGCTTTCTTT. The encoded protein is CASSVDVTGSTEAFF.